Sequencing of this T cell receptor (beta chain) was carried out in a study of OX40 agonist ivuxolimab in advanced cancers. Study-level background: Of mixed ages from about 20 to 85 and averaging 60 years, the group was almost 85% male.

Worth noting for this clone: Its specificity is not known.

Patients with autoimmune history or systemic immunosuppression were excluded. Overall study findings and caveats: The work left the antigen specificity of expanded peripheral T cells undetermined. The average count of expanded clones was higher among CD8+ T cells than among CD4+.

Looked up from germline, CDR1 is SGHVS and CDR2 is FQNEAQ. This CDR3 is built from 17 residues. The ends lost 7 bases at V and 7 bases at J; junction bases unmatched: 18. The data were produced by immunoSEQ multiplex PCR, yet TCRdb's version contains in-frame clones alone and is incomplete. The table includes 35,000 to 40,000 clones, about 78% detected once. The material was CD4+ or CD8+ T cells sorted from blood, obtained in a trial of the OX40 agonist ivuxolimab. This sequence joins TRBV7-8 and TRBJ2-1, with TRBD2 identical over 8 bases. The TCR originated in an adult with an advanced solid tumor such as melanoma, head and neck, liver or kidney cancer. In nucleotides, the CDR3 is TGTGCCAGCACCCTGTCAGGTGGAAGCGGGAGTCGAAATGAGCAGTTCTTC. It translates to CASTLSGGSGSRNEQFF.